These T cell receptor beta chains were read from a single sample in a study of blood T cell repertoires in COVID-19. Sequencing used immunoSEQ multiplex PCR; TCRdb keeps in-frame clones, though not all of them. The sample yields some 20,000 clones, more than 80% seen once. The sequenced sample consisted of peripheral blood. Every receptor here comes from a woman aged 80 or over with active or convalescent COVID-19. Each CDR3 is given with its conserved first and last residue. D genes are given only for firm matches. Expanded clones are given a class, and other clones once, few, many or no size at all.

J gene,clone size,V gene,D gene,CDR3 DNA,CDR3 protein
TRBJ2-5,.,TRBV5-4,TRBD2,TGTGCCAGCAGCCTGACTAGCGGGGTCCAAGAGACCCAGTACTTC,CASSLTSGVQETQYF
TRBJ1-1,.,TRBV2,TRBD1,TGTGCCAGCAATGCAGGGGGCGCGGGAACTGAAGCTTTCTTT,CASNAGGAGTEAFF
TRBJ2-1,.,TRBV9,.,TGTGCCAGCAGCGTAGTCTGGGGGGATGAGCAGTTCTTC,CASSVVWGDEQFF
TRBJ1-5,.,TRBV10-3,.,TGTGCCATCAGTGAGCAGCAGGTTCAGCCCCAGCATTTT,CAISEQQVQPQHF
TRBJ2-3,.,TRBV18,.,TGTGCCAGCTCACCAACGGGGACAGATACGCAGTATTTT,CASSPTGTDTQYF
TRBJ2-2,.,TRBV6-4,.,TGTGCCAGTTCCGGAGGCGGCACCGGGGAGCTGTTTTTT,CASSGGGTGELFF
TRBJ2-3,.,TRBV18,TRBD2,TGTGCCAGCTCACCACTTATGATCGGCGGGAGGAGCACAGATACGCAGTATTTT,CASSPLMIGGRSTDTQYF
TRBJ1-1,.,TRBV27,.,TGTGCCAGCAGTCCCCCGTTGGGGGCTTTAAGTCAAACTGAAGCTTTCTTT,CASSPPLGALSQTEAFF
TRBJ2-5,.,TRBV5-1,.,TGCGCCAGCAGCGGGGGGACAGTGGAGACCCAGTACTTC,CASSGGTVETQYF
TRBJ2-7,.,TRBV10-3,.,TGTGCCATCAGTGAAAACGGAGACTACGAGCAGTACTTC,CAISENGDYEQYF
TRBJ1-4,few,TRBV7-2,TRBD1,TGTGCCAGCAGCTTAGCGGCCAGGGGGGAAAAACTGTTTTTT,CASSLAARGEKLFF
TRBJ1-3,once,TRBV3-1/TRBV3-2,.,TGTGCCAGCAGCCAAGAGGTCGGCAGGGAGGCAGGAAACACCATATATTTT,CASSQEVGREAGNTIYF
TRBJ1-2,.,TRBV27,.,TGTGCCAGCAGAAGGCAGGATTATGGCTACACCTTC,CASRRQDYGYTF
TRBJ2-5,.,TRBV15,TRBD2,TGTGCCACCAGCAGGGATCACGGACTAGCGGGCCCTATCCAAGAGACCCAGTACTTC,CATSRDHGLAGPIQETQYF
TRBJ2-1,.,TRBV28,.,TGTGCCAGCAGCCCGGACAGATACAATGAGCAGTTCTTC,CASSPDRYNEQFF
TRBJ1-5,.,TRBV9,.,TGTGCCAGCAGCGTAGGGCAGAATAGCAATCAGCCCCAGCATTTT,CASSVGQNSNQPQHF
TRBJ2-2,.,TRBV7-6,.,TGTGCCAGCGCCCAAGGAGCGAACACCGGGGAGCTGTTTTTT,CASAQGANTGELFF
TRBJ1-1,.,TRBV7-8,.,TGTGCCAGCAGCTTCAGAGGACGGGAGACCATGAACACTGAAGCTTTCTTT,CASSFRGRETMNTEAFF
TRBJ1-1,.,TRBV15,.,TGTGCCACCAGCAGAGTCGCCAGGGCGAACACTGAAGCTTTCTTT,CATSRVARANTEAFF
TRBJ1-2,.,TRBV1,.,TGCACCAGCGGAAAACAGGACATTTATGGCTACACCTTC,CTSGKQDIYGYTF
TRBJ2-3,.,TRBV7-9,.,TGTGCCAGCAGCTTGGCCGGGGCAGATACGCAGTATTTT,CASSLAGADTQYF